This T cell receptor beta chain came from a study of OX40 agonist ivuxolimab in advanced cancers. Here immunoSEQ multiplex PCR was the method, and the copy in TCRdb shows in-frame clones only, minus some. Of about 20,000 clones listed, 85% to 95% were seen once; the top ten hold around 50%. CDR1 MNHNS and CDR2 SASEGT come from the germline V gene. The CDR3 runs to 16 residues. Trimming took off 4 bases at V and 2 bases at J, with 17 bases between the two ends. The chain employs TRBV6-1 and TRBJ2-5, with D tentatively TRBD2 (6 bases). Source: CD4+ or CD8+ T cells sorted from blood, taken in a trial of the OX40 agonist ivuxolimab. The sequence derives from an adult with an advanced solid tumor such as melanoma, head and neck, liver or kidney cancer. CDR3 region: CASSGGVNSLQETQYF. CDR3 sequence (DNA): TGTGCCAGCAGTGGGGGGGTGAACAGTTTACAAGAGACCCAGTACTTC.